This T cell receptor beta chain comes out of a study of blood T cell repertoires in COVID-19 (dated by TCRdb to the early 2020s). As for the study more broadly: The collaborator samples originated in the United States, Italy and Spain and spanned the acute and convalescent phases of COVID-19. The prospective study material was composed of cDNA or gDNA derived from T cells, B-cell-depleted T cells, or PBMCs. The samples were drawn from two sources: the first 160 participants of the ongoing ImmuneRACE study, and 1,200 or so subjects contributed by 6 global collaborators. Sample metadata almost always included a de-identified subject ID, COVID-19 status, age in years and sex. The repertoires were made available in a free public database intended to serve as a resource for research on the immune response to SARS-CoV-2. Deeply sampled blood TCRbeta repertoires from subjects exposed to, actively infected with, or recovered from COVID-19 were included in the dataset. Where available, HLA class I and class II types were obtained from metadata supplied by the sample provider rather than from assay-based typing.

The paper's findings and limits, for the study overall: The quantity of clinical and demographic metadata differed by source and by participant and was supplied without curation.

Concerning this clone: The antigen it binds to is not known. There are no base qualities to consult, and no much larger clone falls within one base.

Here V drops 1 base and J drops 0 bases, and the junction holds 8 bases not matched to any gene. From cysteine to phenylalanine, the CDR3 is 18 amino acids long. The DNA shown is the 54-base CDR3, in frame from base 1. Based on the germline V gene, the CDR1 and CDR2 sequences are LGHNT and FRNRAP. The collaborating institutions used their own protocols to collect whole blood in K2EDTA tubes. For TCRbeta analysis, collaborator samples were shipped as frozen whole blood, as isolated PBMCs, or as DNA extracted from either sample type. TCRbeta CDR3 regions were amplified from genomic DNA using the immunoSEQ Assay, a bias-controlled multiplex PCR. The published analysis was carried out like this. Nucleated cell counts per sample were estimated from amplification of reference gene primers within the assay. To quantify the absolute abundance of each unique TCRbeta CDR3 rearrangement, sequence reads were collapsed and filtered. Productive Simpson clonality was computed per sample as the square root of Simpson's diversity index over productive rearrangements. Not all clones reach the TCRdb copy of this immuneACCESS table, which keeps in-frame sequences only. Checked studies attribute under half of the gap to unresolved V genes and leave the rest unexplained. V and J calls and clone size come straight from that table; D and trimming were deduced from the DNA. Counted in this sample were 95,000 or so clones; roughly 80% of them appeared once. The ten largest clones capture around 25% of the sample.

The source of this sequence is a man older than 75 with active or convalescent COVID-19. Sequencing was performed on peripheral blood. The chain is made from TRBV12-5 and TRBJ2-1; 8 central nucleotides agree with TRBD1. The CDR3 corresponds to CASGLAIAQGVSYNEQFF. DNA sequence: TGTGCTAGTGGTTTGGCAATCGCACAGGGGGTCTCCTACAATGAGCAGTTCTTC.